Sequencing of this T cell receptor (beta chain) was carried out in a study of CD8 T cells in Susac syndrome. Sequencing of TCR beta was performed on blood CD8+ T cells and on blood CD4+ T cells. Controls matched for sex and age were healthy donors. With random hexamers, reverse transcription was performed on about 0.5 to 1 ug of RNA. TCR beta CDR3 was amplified by immunoSEQ multiplex PCR. This amplification extended across 54 Vbeta and 13 Jbeta segments. TCRdb reanalysed the immunoSEQ multiplex PCR reads using MiXCR and keeps one entry per CDR3 protein. The profile covers 180,000 or so distinct CDR3 sequences, with about 94% appearing a single time and approximately 0.098% taken by the ten largest. Germline CDR1 and CDR2: LGHDT and YNNKEL (reference sequence). V gave up 5 bases and J gave up 2 bases; unmatched junction bases: 5. This CDR3 has 15 amino acids.

Input material: CD4+ T cells from PBMCs. The gene calls are TRBV3-1 and TRBJ2-5; 10 positions agree with TRBD2. This TCR was sampled from a human donor in good health. The CDR3 reads CASSYRTSGQETQYF. The CDR3 DNA sequence: TGTGCCAGCAGCTACAGGACTAGCGGACAAGAGACCCAGTACTTC.